These 17 T cell receptor beta chains came from one sample sequenced in a study of post-analysis software for immune sequencing data. Study-wide points: Patients carried roughly 5 TRBV segments more frequently than controls did, and TRBV5-6, TRBV5-1 and TRBV20-1 were among them.

Their cognate antigens are unknown. Unique-molecular-identifier-tagged TCR beta cDNA libraries were used. TCRdb processed the PCR reads anew with MiXCR; each CDR3 protein has one entry. The sample shows roughly 600,000 distinct CDR3 sequences, around 47% of them seen only once. Sequenced input: blood. The origin of the receptors is a girl between 10 and 17 years old with multiple sclerosis.

V is TRBV9 and J is TRBJ2-1; TRBD2 matches 11 bases. After removal of 4 bases from V and 8 bases from J, the junction contained 8 bases not matched to a gene. Germline CDR1 reads SGDLS; CDR2 reads YYNGEE. The CDR3 runs 15 residues. This CDR3 is CASSKTSGRGYEQFF. The CDR3 DNA follows: TGTGCCAGCAGCAAAACTAGCGGGAGAGGCTATGAGCAGTTCTTC.

The rearrangement uses TRBV5-5 and TRBJ2-7, with 11 bases aligning to TRBD1. Trimming removed 4 bases from V and 5 bases from J; junction bases left unmatched: 8. The CDR3 extends over 15 amino acids. The V gene's germline CDR1 is SGHKS and CDR2 YYEKEE (reference sequence). CDR3 bases: TGTGCCAGCAGCGTGAGCCCGGGACAGGGGGACGAGCAGTACTTC. Its protein is CASSVSPGQGDEQYF.

This clonotype has only a few counts. The chain is built from TRBV4-2 and TRBJ2-5; D is unresolved. The CDR3 consists of 14 residues. Between the trimmed V and J ends, which lost 4 bases and 3 bases, there was a span of 12 bases. Germline assignment: CDR1 LGHNA and CDR2 YNFKEQ. DNA of the CDR3: TGTGCCAGCAGCCCTATAGCAAGCGAAGAGACCCAGTACTTC. Protein product: CASSPIASEETQYF.

This clonotype came up many times. The CDR3 region is CASSFGRGETQYF. As DNA, the CDR3 is TGTGCCAGCAGTTTCGGGCGAGGGGAGACCCAGTACTTC. The chain joins TRBV12-3 or TRBV12-4 to TRBJ2-5; perhaps TRBD2 as D (5 bases). This CDR3 region has 13 residues. Trimming left V 3 bases short and J 5 bases short, with 10 bases between.

The chain carries TRBV5-1 and TRBJ2-1; D is tentatively TRBD1 or TRBD2 (5 bases each). CDR3 size: 13 residues. CDR1 is SGHRS and CDR2 is YFSETQ in the germline V gene. Between the trimmed V and J ends, which lost 4 bases and 14 bases, there was a span of 19 bases. The CDR3: CASSMNRDEVKFF. The CDR3 DNA reads as TGCGCCAGCAGCATGAACCGGGACGAGGTTAAGTTCTTC.

This clonotype was seen repeatedly, ten times or more. The rearrangement links TRBV18 to TRBJ2-3; 10 nucleotides align to TRBD2. J was trimmed by 1 base and V by 8 bases; bases with no gene match: 6. Germline lookup yields CDR1 KGHSH and CDR2 LQKENI. The CDR3 runs 15 residues. CDR3 loop: CASSPGTSGTDTQYF. The CDR3 region has the DNA TGTGCCAGCAGCCCCGGGACTAGCGGCACAGATACGCAGTATTTT. Using reference TRBV18 and TRBJ2-3 for the parts outside the CDR3, the full variable domain is NAGVMQNPRHLVRRRGQEARLRCSPMKGHSHVYWYRQLPEEGLKFMVYLQKENIIDESGMPKERFSAEFPKEGPSILRIQQVVRGDSAAYFCASSPGTSGTDTQYFGPGTRLTVL.

The sample holds a few counts of this clonotype. The chain couples TRBV4-1 to TRBJ2-1, with 7 bases fitting TRBD2. Germline V gives CDR1 MGHRA, CDR2 YSYEKL. The ends lost 0 bases at V and 6 bases at J; junction bases unmatched: 2. The CDR3 length is 14 residues. The DNA of the CDR3 is TGCGCCAGCAGCCAAGATCGGGGGGTCAATGAGCAGTTCTTC. Translated: CASSQDRGVNEQFF.

This clonotype has ten or more counts. This sequence joins TRBV9 and TRBJ2-5; a weak D match, TRBD1 (6 bases). This CDR3 spans 14 amino acids. Germline V gene sequence: CDR1 SGDLS, CDR2 YYNGEE. V shed 3 bases and J shed 2 bases, with 11 bases lying between them. The CDR3 is CASSADRPQETQYF. The DNA for the CDR3 is TGTGCCAGCAGCGCCGACAGGCCTCAAGAGACCCAGTACTTC.

This sequence joins TRBV5-1 and TRBJ2-7; 10 bases map to TRBD1. Germline V gene sequence: CDR1 SGHRS, CDR2 YFSETQ. After removal of 4 bases from V and 2 bases from J, the junction contained 6 bases not matched to a gene. This CDR3 is built from 15 residues. The CDR3 DNA follows: TGCGCCAGCAGCCCCTCCGGGACAGGGGCCTACGAGCAGTACTTC. Protein sequence: CASSPSGTGAYEQYF.

The chain combines TRBV7-2 with TRBJ2-1; D is uncertain. Germline CDR1 and CDR2: SGHTA and FQGNSA. The V end was cut by 6 bases, the J end by 0 bases, with 12 bases between. CDR3 length: 15 amino acids. The CDR3 DNA follows: TGTGCCAGCAGTGTGTGGCCGAGCTCCTACAATGAGCAGTTCTTC. Protein product: CASSVWPSSYNEQFF.

This clonotype has only a few counts. The V and J genes are TRBV20-1 and TRBJ2-1; D gene unclear. The germline CDR1 and CDR2 sequences are DFQATT and SNEGSKA (reference sequence). The CDR3 is 13 amino acids. V was clipped by 1 base and J by 4 bases, with 8 bases between them. The CDR3 bases are TGCAGTGCTAGAGTCGACTTGTACAATGAGCAGTTCTTC. This codes for CSARVDLYNEQFF.

This clonotype came up a few times. This chain joins TRBV7-9 and TRBJ1-1; the D gene is possibly TRBD1 (5 bases). Germline V gene sequence: CDR1 SEHNR, CDR2 FQNEAQ (reference sequence). This CDR3 region has 15 residues. The V end was cut by 5 bases, the J end by 1 base, with 14 bases between. DNA for the CDR3: TGTGCCAGCAGCCTGCGGGGACCGACGAACACTGAAGCTTTCTTT. Amino acids: CASSLRGPTNTEAFF.

The chain couples TRBV6-6 to TRBJ2-7, with D possibly TRBD1 on 6 matching bases. CDR1 MNHNY and CDR2 SVGAGI come from the germline V gene (reference sequence). The V end was cut by 4 bases, the J end by 5 bases, with 18 bases between. There are 15 residues in the CDR3. The CDR3 DNA is TGTGCCAGCAGTTTTCAGGGGTCTCCGATGGACGAGCAGTACTTC. Translating it yields CASSFQGSPMDEQYF.

This chain connects TRBV12-3 or TRBV12-4 to TRBJ2-1; the D gene is possibly TRBD2 (6 bases). The CDR3 totals 14 residues. The germline V and J ends were trimmed by 5 bases and 7 bases, with 15 bases remaining between them. CDR3 sequence reads: CASSEVAEGNEQFF. CDR3 DNA: TGTGCCAGCAGTGAAGTAGCGGAAGGGAATGAGCAGTTCTTC.

Only one count was recorded for this clonotype. This rearrangement joins TRBV12-3 or TRBV12-4 to TRBJ1-6, with 7 bases identical to TRBD1. The CDR3 extends over 17 amino acids. The V and J ends lost 4 bases and 4 bases, in that order; junction bases with no gene match: 10. Here the CDR3 DNA reads TGTGCCAGCAGTTGGGACAGTGGCGGAACTTATAATTCACCCCTCCACTTT. Translated: CASSWDSGGTYNSPLHF.

V and J are TRBV6-5 and TRBJ2-3; perhaps TRBD2 as D (6 bases). Trimming took 0 bases from V and 10 from J, leaving 14 bases between them. The CDR3 is 14 amino acids. CDR1 MNHEY and CDR2 SVGAGI come from the germline V gene. The CDR3 sequence is CASSYSGHGGAQYF. In DNA, the CDR3 is TGTGCCAGCAGTTACTCGGGGCACGGAGGGGCGCAGTATTTT.

The genes are TRBV11-2 and TRBJ2-4; D unclear. V was clipped by 4 bases and J by 5 bases, with 9 bases between them. The length of the CDR3 is 13 residues. The germline gives CDR1 SGHAT, CDR2 FQNNGV. The CDR3 DNA follows: TGTGCCAGCAGCTCCACCAGACAAAACATTCAGTACTTC. This sequence encodes CASSSTRQNIQYF.